What follows are 29 T cell receptor beta chains derived from one specimen sequenced in a study of T cells after posttransplantation cyclophosphamide. Clones were sequenced by immunoSEQ multiplex PCR, and TCRdb holds only the in-frame ones, with some missing. Of about 7,900 clones in the sample, about 83% were seen once. A marrow graft followed busulfan-fludarabine conditioning, with cyclophosphamide on days +3 and +4. Sequencing used PBMCs, obtained after allogeneic stem cell transplant with posttransplant cyclophosphamide. These TCRs come from a female patient between 40 and 50 years old who received an allogeneic stem cell transplant from an unrelated donor, was CMV-positive, and had no GVHD. Some T cells may be graft donor cells.

This clone came up once. The chain has TRBV19 and TRBJ1-1; no reliable D call. There are 14 residues in the CDR3. Germline values: CDR1 LNHDA, CDR2 SQIVND (reference sequence). Trimming removed 4 bases from V and 3 bases from J, with 12 bases in between. CDR3 nucleotides: TGTGCCAGTAGTAGACGTACAGCTGACACTGAAGCTTTCTTT. It specifies CASSRRTADTEAFF.

The genes are TRBV2 and TRBJ2-5, with a tentative D call TRBD1 (5 bases). The CDR3 contains 13 residues. CDR1 and CDR2 from the germline V gene are SNHLY and FYNNEI. Trimming cost V 8 bases and J 3 bases, with 13 bases left between them. CDR3 nucleotides: TGTGCCAGCGAGAGAGCCAGGGAAGAGACCCAGTACTTC. It encodes CASERAREETQYF.

V gene TRBV9 combines with J gene TRBJ2-2; 8 nucleotides line up with TRBD1. The ends lost 0 bases at V and 6 bases at J; junction bases unmatched: 1. In germline, CDR1 is SGDLS, CDR2 YYNGEE. The CDR3 has 14 amino acids. The CDR3 loop is CASSVGTGPGELFF. The DNA of the CDR3 is TGTGCCAGCAGCGTAGGGACAGGGCCCGGGGAGCTGTTTTTT.

The chain employs TRBV6-5 and TRBJ1-1; maybe TRBD1 (5 bases). The CDR3 loop spans 14 amino acids. With 2 bases removed from V and 6 bases from J, the gap between germline ends came to 13 bases. The germline gives CDR1 MNHEY, CDR2 SVGAGI. The CDR3 DNA reads TGTGCCAGCAGTTACACGCAGGGTTTCGCTGAAGCTTTCTTT. This codes for CASSYTQGFAEAFF.

V is TRBV9 and J is TRBJ1-5; tentatively, D is TRBD1 (5 bases). The CDR3 spans 14 residues. Trimming left V 2 bases short and J 3 bases short, with 9 bases between. Germline V gene sequence: CDR1 SGDLS, CDR2 YYNGEE. CDR3 bases: TGTGCCAGCAGCGTGGCAGGGATCAATCAGCCCCAGCATTTT. Its translation is CASSVAGINQPQHF.

The chain recombines TRBV4-2 with TRBJ1-2; D ambiguous. This CDR3 is built from 14 residues. Trimming stripped 2 bases from V and 2 bases from J, with 9 bases between. Germline values: CDR1 LGHNA, CDR2 YNFKEQ. Here the CDR3 DNA reads TGTGCCAGCAGCCAAAGTGGCAGAAACTATGGCTACACCTTC. The encoded protein is CASSQSGRNYGYTF.

V usage is TRBV25-1 and J usage is TRBJ1-3; 7 nucleotides match TRBD1. Germline loops: CDR1 MGHDK, CDR2 SYGVNS. The CDR3 extends over 14 amino acids. The trim removed 4 bases at V and 5 bases at J, leaving 5 bases unmatched. In DNA form, the CDR3 reads TGTGCCAGCAGTGGGAAGGGGGCTAGAAACACCATATATTTT. It is translated as CASSGKGARNTIYF.

The chain carries TRBV12-5 and TRBJ1-1, with D unclear. The CDR3 spans 12 residues. The germline V gene encodes CDR1 LGHNT and CDR2 FRNRAP. Between the trimmed V and J ends, which lost 3 bases and 6 bases, there was a span of 8 bases. Here the CDR3 DNA reads TGTGCTAGTGGTTTACAGACCTCTGAAGCTTTCTTT. It yields the protein CASGLQTSEAFF.

This clone was recorded a few times. V usage is TRBV5-1 and J usage is TRBJ2-1; D may be TRBD1 (6 bases). Germline V gene lookup returns CDR1 SGHRS and CDR2 YFSETQ. Trimming removed 7 bases at V and 5 bases at J, with 19 bases between. This CDR3 region has 15 residues. The CDR3 nucleotides read TGCGCCAGCGGGGCCCAGGGGCCGCCAAACAATGAGCAGTTCTTC. It encodes CASGAQGPPNNEQFF.

The chain is built from TRBV7-2 and TRBJ2-7, with 9 nucleotides matching TRBD2. CDR1 is SGHTA, CDR2 FQGNSA, per germline. The CDR3 is made up of 14 amino acids. Losses at the gene ends were 5 bases for V and 4 bases for J; bases not matched to a gene: 6. CDR3 amino acids: CASSAPGLAYEQYF. DNA for the CDR3: TGTGCCAGCAGCGCCCCGGGACTAGCATACGAGCAGTACTTC.

The rearrangement uses TRBV11-3 and TRBJ2-1; 9 bases are shared with TRBD2. This CDR3 is built from 14 residues. In germline, CDR1 is SGHNT, CDR2 YENEEA. J lost 4 bases, V lost 6 bases, and 4 bases had no gene match. CDR3 nucleotides: TGTGCCAGCAGGACTAGCGGATCTTACAATGAGCAGTTCTTC. It yields the protein CASRTSGSYNEQFF.

This chain connects TRBV6-5 to TRBJ2-2; 7 nucleotides align to TRBD1. Trimming took 4 bases from V and 0 from J; bases not matched to a gene: 2. Germline CDR1 and CDR2: MNHEY and SVGAGI. The CDR3 is made up of 15 amino acids. In nucleotides, the CDR3 is TGTGCCAGCAGTTGGGGACAGCCGAACACCGGGGAGCTGTTTTTT. This encodes CASSWGQPNTGELFF.

This sequence joins TRBV7-6 and TRBJ2-3; 12 bases fit TRBD2. V lost 1 base to trimming and J lost 2 bases; unmatched junction nucleotides: 7. The CDR3 sequence is 18 residues long. Germline V CDR1 and CDR2: SGHVS, FNYEAQ. As DNA, the CDR3 is TGTGCCAGCAGCTTAGTCTCTAGCGGGGGGGCCTCCACAGATACGCAGTATTTT. Translating it yields CASSLVSSGGASTDTQYF.

The gene calls are TRBV29-1 and TRBJ1-4, with D maybe TRBD1 (5 bases). Germline values: CDR1 SQVTM, CDR2 ANQGSEA. V lost 4 bases, J lost 7 bases, and 16 bases lay in between. The CDR3 sequence is 14 residues long. Here the CDR3 reads CSVAGGSLGEKLFF. In DNA form, the CDR3 reads TGCAGCGTTGCCGGGGGGTCATTAGGTGAAAAACTGTTTTTT.

The genes are TRBV6-6 and TRBJ2-5; maybe TRBD2 (7 bases). Germline V gene lookup returns CDR1 MNHNY and CDR2 SVGAGI (reference sequence). V lost 8 bases to trimming and J lost 5 bases, with 21 bases between them. The CDR3 totals 15 residues. CDR3: CASGGGLSVSETQYF. The DNA of the CDR3 is TGTGCCAGCGGGGGGGGGCTGTCTGTATCGGAGACCCAGTACTTC.

This clone was counted only a few times. V gene TRBV2 combines with J gene TRBJ1-2, with 10 bases aligning to TRBD1. The length of the CDR3 is 13 residues. V gave up 4 bases and J gave up 6 bases; unmatched junction bases: 2. Germline CDR1 reads SNHLY; CDR2 reads FYNNEI. CDR3 sequence: CASSVGQGNGYTF. The CDR3 nucleotides are TGTGCCAGCAGTGTGGGACAGGGGAATGGCTACACCTTC.

The genes are TRBV29-1 and TRBJ2-7; 7 nucleotides agree with TRBD1. The CDR3 extends over 11 amino acids. CDR1 and CDR2 from the germline V gene are SQVTM and ANQGSEA. Trimming cost V 8 bases and J 4 bases; bases outside gene matches: 5. The CDR3 reads CSIGTVYEQYF. The CDR3 nucleotides are TGCAGCATCGGGACAGTTTACGAGCAGTACTTC.

The gene calls are TRBV10-3 and TRBJ1-4; D unresolved. This CDR3 has 14 residues. The V gene's germline CDR1 is ENHRY and CDR2 SYGVKD. V lost 4 bases and J 0 bases, leaving 6 bases between the germline ends. The CDR3 reads CAISGVATNEKLFF. The CDR3 region has the DNA TGTGCCATCAGTGGAGTAGCAACTAATGAAAAACTGTTTTTT.

J is TRBJ2-7 and V is TRBV4-3; D is perhaps TRBD2 (7 bases). The length of the CDR3 is 16 residues. Deletions cut 0 bases from V and 4 bases from J, with 16 bases between. From germline, CDR1 is LGHNA and CDR2 YSLEER. The chain's CDR3 is CASSQDRGAARYEQYF. In nucleotides, the CDR3 is TGCGCCAGCAGCCAAGACCGGGGGGCAGCGCGTTACGAGCAGTACTTC.

The sample holds a few counts of this clone. The chain carries TRBV19 and TRBJ1-5; D gene ambiguous. V was shortened by 10 bases and J by 3 bases, with 16 bases between the two germline ends. CDR1 and CDR2 from the germline V gene are LNHDA and SQIVND (reference sequence). This CDR3 has 14 amino acids. CDR3 coding DNA: TGTGCCACCTTATCCCCGGGGATCAATCAGCCCCAGCATTTT. Protein sequence: CATLSPGINQPQHF.

The chain carries TRBV7-3 and TRBJ2-1; 12 bases are a match to TRBD2. V lost 8 bases and J lost 5; bases outside the gene matches: 4. The V gene's germline CDR1 is SGHTA and CDR2 FQGTGA. There are 14 residues in the CDR3. DNA for the CDR3: TGTGCCAGCGGAACTAGCGGGGGGAACAATGAGCAGTTCTTC. Translated: CASGTSGGNNEQFF.

The chain recombines TRBV15 with TRBJ2-5; the D gene is possibly TRBD1 (5 bases). Germline loops: CDR1 LNHNV, CDR2 YYDKDF (reference sequence). Trimming left V 3 bases short and J 5 bases short, with 13 bases between. The CDR3 runs to 14 residues. The DNA for the CDR3 is TGTGCCACCAGCAGGCCCAGGGATTTGGAGACCCAGTACTTC. Its translation is CATSRPRDLETQYF.

The V gene is TRBV11-1, the J gene TRBJ2-3; D is ambiguous. Trimming left V 10 bases short and J 6 bases short, with 2 bases between. Per germline, CDR1 SGHAT and CDR2 FQDESV (reference sequence). The CDR3 is 8 amino acids. DNA of the CDR3: TGTGCCACGGATACGCAGTATTTT. As protein: CATDTQYF.

The chain joins TRBV5-4 to TRBJ2-1; 12 nucleotides line up with TRBD2. J was trimmed by 8 bases and V by 3 bases; bases with no gene match: 18. The germline gives CDR1 SGHNT, CDR2 YYREEE (reference sequence). The CDR3 extends over 19 amino acids. The CDR3 region has the DNA TGTGCCAGCAGCTCTAGCCCCCGTACCTCTAGCGGGGGGGCCTATGAGCAGTTCTTC. It is translated as CASSSSPRTSSGGAYEQFF.

The rearrangement uses TRBV19 and TRBJ2-1; the match to TRBD2 covers 9 bases. The CDR3 spans 16 residues. The germline gives CDR1 LNHDA, CDR2 SQIVND (reference sequence). Germline trimming cut 5 bases from V and 6 bases from J; bases unmatched to any gene: 11. Written as DNA, the CDR3 is TGTGCCAGTAGTGGGGGACTAGCAGTCACCATCAATGAGCAGTTCTTC. It codes for CASSGGLAVTINEQFF.

The V call is TRBV6-6, the J call TRBJ1-2, with D unresolved. The V end lost 5 bases, the J end lost 4 bases, and 14 bases lay between the germline ends. Germline V gene data show CDR1 as MNHNY and CDR2 as SVGAGI (reference sequence). The CDR3 sequence is 14 residues long. Here the CDR3 DNA reads TGTGCCAGCAGTCCTCCGGGGAATACCTATGGCTACACCTTC. This gives the protein CASSPPGNTYGYTF.

This chain links TRBV6-6 with TRBJ2-7, with a possible D match to TRBD1 (6 bases). Germline CDR1 is MNHNY and CDR2 is SVGAGI (reference sequence). This CDR3 has 12 amino acids. Trimming stripped 8 bases from V and 5 bases from J, with 13 bases between. This chain's CDR3 is CASARGYDEQYF. CDR3 sequence (DNA): TGTGCCAGCGCGAGGGGGTACGACGAGCAGTACTTC.

CDR3 region: CATTSSGGADEQFF. DNA of the CDR3: TGTGCCACAACTTCTAGCGGGGGGGCGGACGAGCAGTTCTTC. The chain employs TRBV15 and TRBJ2-1; 12 bases match TRBD2. Trimming at V came to 9 bases and at J to 10 bases, leaving 10 bases not matched to a gene. The CDR3 is made up of 14 amino acids. Germline values: CDR1 LNHNV, CDR2 YYDKDF (reference sequence).

The gene calls are TRBV10-3 and TRBJ1-3; tentative D call: TRBD1 (6 bases). The V gene's germline CDR1 is ENHRY and CDR2 SYGVKD. V was trimmed by 0 bases and J by 2 bases, leaving 8 bases between them. The CDR3 extends over 15 amino acids. DNA of the CDR3: TGTGCCATCAGTGAGTCAGCAGGGGCTGGAAACACCATATATTTT. Translated: CAISESAGAGNTIYF.